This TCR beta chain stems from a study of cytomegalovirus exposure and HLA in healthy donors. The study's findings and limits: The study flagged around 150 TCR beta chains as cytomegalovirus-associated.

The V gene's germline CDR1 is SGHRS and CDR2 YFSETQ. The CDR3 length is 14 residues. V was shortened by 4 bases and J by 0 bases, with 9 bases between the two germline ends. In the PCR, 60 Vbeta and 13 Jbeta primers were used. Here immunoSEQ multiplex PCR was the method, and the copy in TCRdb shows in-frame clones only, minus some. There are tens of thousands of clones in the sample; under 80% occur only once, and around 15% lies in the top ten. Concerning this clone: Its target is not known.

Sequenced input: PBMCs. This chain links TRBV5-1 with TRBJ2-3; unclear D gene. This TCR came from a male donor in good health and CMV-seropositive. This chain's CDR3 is CASSPVGSTDTQYF. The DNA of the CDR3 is TGCGCCAGCAGCCCTGTCGGTAGCACAGATACGCAGTATTTT. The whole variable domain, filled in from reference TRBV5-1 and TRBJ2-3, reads KAGVTQTPRYLIKTRGQQVTLSCSPISGHRSVSWYQQTPGQGLQFLFEYFSETQRNKGNFPGRFSGRQFSNSRSEMNVSTLELGDSALYLCASSPVGSTDTQYFGPGTRLTVL.